This T cell receptor beta chain was recovered during a study of spatial heterogeneity in lung cancer. Study-wide context: Sequenced follow-up PBMC samples came a median of roughly 25 months after resection, where available. Raw reads contained each unique TCR and UMI combination more than ten times on average. Notes on the study in general: At resection, ubiquitous expanded tumor TCRs appeared in blood more than at follow-up.

TCRdb re-called the 5' RACE reads through MiXCR, storing one row per CDR3 protein. The table has around 47,000 distinct CDR3 sequences, 6% to 8.5% seen once. Time point denoted: blood at routine non-recurrence follow-up after resection. The input material, whole RNA from tumor, nontumor lung or frozen PBMC, was sequenced unsorted. This clonotype was observed many times. What it binds is not known. The source of this sequence is a female donor with early-stage non-small cell lung cancer. The sequenced sample was PBMCs, obtained at follow-up.

The CDR3 DNA reads as TGTGCTAGTGGTTTGCCAGTGAACACTGAAGCTTTCTTT. Encoded protein: CASGLPVNTEAFF. This chain connects TRBV12-5 to TRBJ1-1; no firm D call. Between the trimmed V and J ends, which lost 2 bases and 0 bases, there was a span of 4 bases. The CDR3 length is 13 residues. Per germline, CDR1 LGHNT and CDR2 FRNRAP.